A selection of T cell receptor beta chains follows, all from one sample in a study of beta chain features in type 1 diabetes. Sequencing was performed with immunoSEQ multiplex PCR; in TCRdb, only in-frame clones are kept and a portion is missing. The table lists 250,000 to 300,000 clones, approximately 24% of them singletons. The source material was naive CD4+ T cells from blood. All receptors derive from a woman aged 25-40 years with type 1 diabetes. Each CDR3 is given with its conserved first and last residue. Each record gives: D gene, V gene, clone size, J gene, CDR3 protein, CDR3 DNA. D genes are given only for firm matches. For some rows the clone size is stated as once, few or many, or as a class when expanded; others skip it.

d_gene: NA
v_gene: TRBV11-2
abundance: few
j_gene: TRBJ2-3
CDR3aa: CASSHLTRYFTDTQYF
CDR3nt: TGTGCCAGCAGCCATCTAACCCGGTACTTCACAGATACGCAGTATTTT

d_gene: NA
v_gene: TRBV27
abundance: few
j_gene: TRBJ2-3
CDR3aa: CASSFRDTRTDTQYF
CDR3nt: TGTGCCAGCAGTTTTCGCGACACCCGCACAGATACGCAGTATTTT

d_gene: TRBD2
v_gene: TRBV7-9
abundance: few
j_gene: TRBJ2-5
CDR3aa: CASSLVAAGVETQYF
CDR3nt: TGTGCCAGCAGCTTAGTGGCAGCGGGAGTAGAGACCCAGTACTTC

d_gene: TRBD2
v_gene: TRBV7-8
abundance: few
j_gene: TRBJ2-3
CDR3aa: CASRQLAGLTDTQYF
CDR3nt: TGTGCCAGCAGGCAACTAGCGGGGCTCACAGATACGCAGTATTTT

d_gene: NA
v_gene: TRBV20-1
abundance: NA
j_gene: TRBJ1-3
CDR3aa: CSASSGNTIYF
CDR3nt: TGCAGTGCTAGTTCGGGAAACACCATATATTTT

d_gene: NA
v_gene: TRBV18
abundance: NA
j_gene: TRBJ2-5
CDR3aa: CASSPPFTLQETQYF
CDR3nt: TGTGCCAGCTCACCACCATTTACTCTACAAGAGACCCAGTACTTC

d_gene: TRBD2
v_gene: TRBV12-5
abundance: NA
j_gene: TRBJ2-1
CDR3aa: CASGSLGGSSYNEQFF
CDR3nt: TGTGCTAGTGGATCACTGGGGGGGAGCTCCTACAATGAGCAGTTCTTC

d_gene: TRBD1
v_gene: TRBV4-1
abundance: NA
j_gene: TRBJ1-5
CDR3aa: CASSLRTGPRGQPQHF
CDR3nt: TGCGCCAGCAGCCTCCGGACAGGACCAAGGGGTCAGCCCCAGCATTTT

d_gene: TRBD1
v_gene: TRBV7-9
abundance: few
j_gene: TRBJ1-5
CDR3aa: CASAEGTGEQPQHF
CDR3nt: TGTGCCAGCGCCGAGGGGACAGGGGAGCAGCCCCAGCATTTT

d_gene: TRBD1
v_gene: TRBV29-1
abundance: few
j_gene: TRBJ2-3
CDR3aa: CSVRYGQGVITDTQYF
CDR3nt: TGCAGCGTGCGCTATGGACAGGGGGTAATAACAGATACGCAGTATTTT

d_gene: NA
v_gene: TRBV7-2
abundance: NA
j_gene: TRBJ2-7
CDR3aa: CASSFLLSYEQYF
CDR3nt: TGTGCCAGCAGCTTCCTTCTCTCCTACGAGCAGTACTTC

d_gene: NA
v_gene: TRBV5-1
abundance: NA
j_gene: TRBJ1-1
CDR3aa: CASTGETEAFF
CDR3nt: TGCGCCAGCACTGGGGAGACTGAAGCTTTCTTT

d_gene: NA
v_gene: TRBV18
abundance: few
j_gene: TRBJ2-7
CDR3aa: CASSPPSSEAYEQYF
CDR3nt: TGTGCCAGCTCACCACCGTCTAGCGAAGCCTACGAGCAGTACTTC

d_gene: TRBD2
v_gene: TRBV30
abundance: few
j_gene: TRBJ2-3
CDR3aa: CAWNIAGSTDTQYF
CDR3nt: TGTGCCTGGAATATAGCGGGAAGCACAGATACGCAGTATTTT

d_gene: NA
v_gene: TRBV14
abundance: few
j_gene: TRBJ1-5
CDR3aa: CASSQDGDQPQHF
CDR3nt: TGTGCCAGCAGCCAAGACGGGGATCAGCCCCAGCATTTT

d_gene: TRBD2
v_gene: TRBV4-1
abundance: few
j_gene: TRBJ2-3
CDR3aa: CASSQGGLAGPTDTQYF
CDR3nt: TGCGCCAGCAGCCAAGGGGGACTAGCGGGACCCACAGATACGCAGTATTTT

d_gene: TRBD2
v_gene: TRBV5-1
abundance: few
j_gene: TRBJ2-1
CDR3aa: CASSPSGRYNEQFF
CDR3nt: TGCGCCAGCAGTCCTAGCGGGAGATACAATGAGCAGTTCTTC

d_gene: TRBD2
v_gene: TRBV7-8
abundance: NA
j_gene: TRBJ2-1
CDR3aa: CASSLALPGLAGVNVNEQFF
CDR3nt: TGTGCCAGCAGCTTAGCGCTGCCGGGACTAGCGGGAGTAAACGTGAATGAGCAGTTCTTC

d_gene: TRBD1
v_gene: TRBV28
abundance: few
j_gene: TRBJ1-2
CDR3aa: CASTLSQQGGNYGYTF
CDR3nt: TGTGCCAGCACCCTATCCCAACAGGGGGGTAACTATGGCTACACCTTC

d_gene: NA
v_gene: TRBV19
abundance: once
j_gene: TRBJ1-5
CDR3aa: CASSIVQGTNQPQHF
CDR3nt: TGTGCCAGTAGTATAGTGCAGGGAACAAATCAGCCCCAGCATTTT

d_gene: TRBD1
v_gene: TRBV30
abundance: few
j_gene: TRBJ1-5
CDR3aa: CAWTGQDNNQPQHF
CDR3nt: TGTGCCTGGACCGGACAGGACAACAATCAGCCCCAGCATTTT

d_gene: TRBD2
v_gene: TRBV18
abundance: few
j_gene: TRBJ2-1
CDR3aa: CASSPGTSGYNEQFF
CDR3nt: TGTGCCAGCTCCCCCGGGACTAGCGGCTACAATGAGCAGTTCTTC

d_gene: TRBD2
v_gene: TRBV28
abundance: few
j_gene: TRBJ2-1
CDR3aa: CASVAGPYNEQFF
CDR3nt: TGTGCCAGCGTAGCGGGCCCCTACAATGAGCAGTTCTTC

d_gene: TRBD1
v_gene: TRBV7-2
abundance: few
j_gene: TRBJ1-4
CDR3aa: CASSFGGQGLAKLFF
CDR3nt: TGTGCCAGCAGCTTTGGGGGACAGGGCCTTGCAAAACTGTTTTTT

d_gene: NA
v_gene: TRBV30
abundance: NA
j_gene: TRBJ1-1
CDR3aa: CAWGPRNTEAFF
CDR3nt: TGTGCCTGGGGGCCGCGGAACACTGAAGCTTTCTTT

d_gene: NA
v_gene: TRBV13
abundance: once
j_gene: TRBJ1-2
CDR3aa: CASTRVGGYTF
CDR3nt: TGTGCCAGCACCAGGGTGGGTGGCTACACCTTC

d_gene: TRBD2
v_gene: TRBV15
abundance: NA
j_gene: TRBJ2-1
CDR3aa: CATSRPYWREKSNEQFF
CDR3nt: TGTGCCACCAGCAGACCGTACTGGCGGGAGAAGAGCAATGAGCAGTTCTTC

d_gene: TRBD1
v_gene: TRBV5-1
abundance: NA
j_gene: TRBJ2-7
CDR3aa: CASSRQGAIDEQYF
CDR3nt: TGCGCCAGCAGCCGACAGGGGGCTATTGACGAGCAGTACTTC

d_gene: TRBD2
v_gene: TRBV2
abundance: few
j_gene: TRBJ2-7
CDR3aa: CASSVRGETYEQYF
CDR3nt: TGTGCCAGCAGTGTACGGGGGGAGACCTACGAGCAGTACTTC

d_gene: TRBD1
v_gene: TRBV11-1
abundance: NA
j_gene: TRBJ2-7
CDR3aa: CASSQQARTGTYEQYF
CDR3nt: TGTGCCAGCAGCCAACAGGCGCGGACAGGGACCTACGAGCAGTACTTC

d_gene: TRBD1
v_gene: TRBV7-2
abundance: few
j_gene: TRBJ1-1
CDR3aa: CASSLRQGVVGTEAFF
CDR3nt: TGTGCCAGCAGCTTAAGACAGGGGGTGGTGGGCACTGAAGCTTTCTTT

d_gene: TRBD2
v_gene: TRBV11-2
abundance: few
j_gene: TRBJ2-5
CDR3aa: CASSSGLAGGGETQYF
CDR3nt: TGTGCCAGCAGCTCGGGACTAGCGGGAGGGGGTGAGACCCAGTACTTC

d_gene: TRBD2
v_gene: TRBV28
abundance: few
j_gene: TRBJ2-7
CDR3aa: CASSLSLAGARSYEQYF
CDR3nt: TGTGCCAGCAGTTTATCGCTAGCGGGAGCAAGGTCCTACGAGCAGTACTTC

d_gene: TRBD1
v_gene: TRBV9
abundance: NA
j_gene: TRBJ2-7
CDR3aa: CASSPHGTGQMEQYF
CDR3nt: TGTGCCAGCAGCCCTCACGGGACAGGCCAAATGGAGCAGTACTTC

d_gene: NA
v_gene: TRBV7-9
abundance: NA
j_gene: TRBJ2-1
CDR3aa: CASRKQSGEQFF
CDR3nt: TGTGCCAGCAGAAAACAGTCCGGAGAGCAGTTCTTC